The 21 T cell receptor beta chains presented below share a single source sample, sequenced in a study of shared clonotypes between healthy human individuals. Method: immunoSEQ multiplex PCR; TCRdb's copy keeps in-frame clones and lacks some. The table includes about 1 million clones, around four fifths detected once. Sequenced sample: memory CD4+ T cells sorted from blood. Subset in this sample: CD45RA-negative fraction. These receptors originate from a man in his late teens or twenties in good health.

This clone was observed a single time. A read error is possible here, since a much larger clone lies one base away. The same CDR3 is also encoded by other DNA sequences in this sample. This chain uses TRBV30 with TRBJ2-2; D is perhaps TRBD2 (5 bases). The CDR3 covers 17 residues. Trimming cost V 2 bases and J 7 bases, with 23 bases left between them. Per the germline V gene, CDR1 is GTSNPN and CDR2 is SVGIG (reference sequence). The CDR3 loop is CAWSPPGLARKGGELFF. CDR3 nucleotide sequence: TGTGCCTGGAGTCCCCCAGGATTAGCGAGAAAGGGCGGGGAGCTGTTTTTT.

The chain couples TRBV5-6 to TRBJ2-1, with 13 bases matching TRBD2. V shed 3 bases and J 5 bases; nucleotides not matched to a gene: 2. Looked up from germline, CDR1 is SGHDT and CDR2 is YYEEEE. CDR3 length: 15 amino acids. The CDR3: CASSSLAGGHNEQFF. The DNA of the CDR3 is TGTGCCAGCAGCTCACTAGCGGGGGGGCACAATGAGCAGTTCTTC.

The chain carries TRBV5-5 and TRBJ1-3, with D unclear. The V gene lost 0 bases and the J gene lost 2 bases, with 12 bases spanning the gap. The V gene's germline CDR1 is SGHKS and CDR2 YYEKEE (reference sequence). The CDR3 consists of 16 residues. The CDR3, as DNA: TGTGCCAGCAGCTTGGGGGCGGCGGCCACTGGAAACACCATATATTTT. It encodes CASSLGAAATGNTIYF.

This chain joins TRBV6-1 and TRBJ1-4; weak D call: TRBD1 (5 bases). The V gene lost 8 bases and the J gene lost 6 bases, with 13 bases spanning the gap. CDR3 size: 13 residues. Germline V gene lookup returns CDR1 MNHNS and CDR2 SASEGT. This CDR3 is CASARGSDEKLFF. In DNA, the CDR3 is TGTGCCAGCGCAAGGGGATCGGATGAAAAACTGTTTTTT.

The rearrangement links TRBV10-3 to TRBJ2-1; the D is unclear. The germline gives CDR1 ENHRY, CDR2 SYGVKD. The CDR3 is made up of 12 amino acids. V lost 9 bases to trimming and J lost 9 bases, with 15 bases between them. This CDR3 reads CAIYNGVGEQFF. DNA of the CDR3: TGTGCCATATATAATGGGGTTGGTGAGCAGTTCTTC.

This chain connects TRBV5-1 to TRBJ1-5; possible D gene TRBD1, 6 bases. This CDR3 region has 14 residues. Germline CDR1 and CDR2: SGHRS and YFSETQ. The germline V and J ends were trimmed by 2 bases and 3 bases, with 9 bases remaining between them. The CDR3 is CASSFGQPNQPQHF. DNA of the CDR3: TGCGCCAGCAGCTTTGGACAGCCCAATCAGCCCCAGCATTTT.

This clone turned up a few times. The chain recombines TRBV10-3 with TRBJ2-3; D may be TRBD2 (6 bases). Between the trimmed V and J ends, which lost 7 bases and 4 bases, there was a span of 15 bases. The CDR3 is made up of 14 amino acids. Looked up from germline, CDR1 is ENHRY and CDR2 is SYGVKD. CDR3 coding DNA: TGTGCCATCACCGGCGGGATCCGGGCAGATACGCAGTATTTT. Its translation is CAITGGIRADTQYF.

The chain uses TRBV18 and TRBJ2-5; no clear D gene. The V end was cut by 3 bases, the J end by 2 bases, with 7 bases between. Per the germline V gene, CDR1 is KGHSH and CDR2 is LQKENI. The CDR3 contains 13 residues. CDR3: CASSPDLQETQYF. The CDR3, as DNA: TGTGCCAGCTCACCCGACTTACAAGAGACCCAGTACTTC.

The V and J genes are TRBV30 and TRBJ1-2, with D unresolved. Germline lookup yields CDR1 GTSNPN and CDR2 SVGIG (reference sequence). The CDR3 has 15 residues. V was trimmed by 0 bases and J by 4 bases, leaving 15 bases between them. CDR3 coding DNA: TGTGCCTGGAGTGTCCGGGCCCTGATGCGCTATGGCTACACCTTC. Translating gives CAWSVRALMRYGYTF. Full variable domain (outside the CDR3, taken from reference TRBV30 and TRBJ1-2): SQTIHQWPATLVQPVGSPLSLECTVEGTSNPNLYWYRQAAGRGLQLLFYSVGIGQISSEVPQNLSASRPQDRQFILSSKKLLLSDSGFYLCAWSVRALMRYGYTFGSGTRLTVV.

This clone was counted once. A single base separates this from a much larger clone, so it may be a read error. The rearrangement uses TRBV4-3 and TRBJ2-7; D is tentatively TRBD1 or TRBD2 (5 bases each). Germline CDR1 and CDR2: LGHNA and YSLEER. The CDR3 covers 15 residues. The CDR3 DNA reads TGCACCAGCAGCCAAGATAGAGGGGCTTTCTACGAGCAGTACTTC. This encodes CTSSQDRGAFYEQYF.

This clone was seen a single time. The chain uses TRBV5-5 and TRBJ2-7; D possibly corresponds to TRBD2 (6 bases). The CDR3 extends over 13 amino acids. Germline values: CDR1 SGHKS, CDR2 YYEKEE (reference sequence). The V end was cut by 4 bases, the J end by 3 bases, with 11 bases between. CDR3 in DNA: TGTGCCAGCAGCGTGGGAGGCCGCTACGAGCAGTACTTC. Protein: CASSVGGRYEQYF.

This clone was found a few times. The chain uses TRBV7-3 and TRBJ2-3; D may be TRBD2 (6 bases). The V gene lost 4 bases and the J gene lost 2 bases, with 10 bases spanning the gap. Germline values: CDR1 SGHTA, CDR2 FQGTGA. CDR3 length equals 14 residues. In DNA, the CDR3 is TGTGCCAGCAGCTACGGGGGTACCACAGATACGCAGTATTTT. It yields the protein CASSYGGTTDTQYF.

This sequence joins TRBV7-2 and TRBJ1-5; D gene ambiguous. Trimming took 5 bases from V and 5 from J, leaving 16 bases between them. CDR1 is SGHTA, CDR2 FQGNSA, per germline. The CDR3 has 15 residues. The CDR3 bases are TGTGCCAGCAGCCCCGGTGGGAGGACGGATCAGCCCCAGCATTTT. Residues: CASSPGGRTDQPQHF.

The chain joins TRBV7-2 to TRBJ1-5; 7 bases fit TRBD1. Germline V gene data show CDR1 as SGHTA and CDR2 as FQGNSA. The trim removed 4 bases at V and 1 base at J, leaving 16 bases unmatched. CDR3 size: 19 residues. CDR3 in DNA: TGTGCCAGCAGCTCCCGACAGGGACCGGATTCAGCCAGCAATCAGCCCCAGCATTTT. Its translation: CASSSRQGPDSASNQPQHF.

In this sample, this clone turned up a few times. V is TRBV9 and J is TRBJ1-1, with D maybe TRBD1 (5 bases). The CDR3 spans 15 residues. V was cut by 0 bases and J by 4 bases, with 13 bases left in between. Per germline, CDR1 SGDLS and CDR2 YYNGEE. The CDR3 nucleotides read TGTGCCAGCAGCGTAGGGGTAGGGGTTCCCACTGAAGCTTTCTTT. Its translation is CASSVGVGVPTEAFF.

About this clone: In the same sample, other DNA sequences code for this CDR3. In DNA form, the CDR3 reads TGTGCCAGCAGTCCTCACAGGGGGAACACTGAAGCTTTCTTT. This codes for CASSPHRGNTEAFF. The chain couples TRBV28 to TRBJ1-1; 7 bases map to TRBD1. Germline values: CDR1 MDHEN, CDR2 SYDVKM. Trimming cost V 5 bases and J 1 base; bases outside gene matches: 4. The CDR3 extends over 14 amino acids.

This clone was recorded once. At the DNA level, this CDR3 is encoded by other sequences in the same sample as well. The chain uses TRBV4-1 and TRBJ2-3, with 9 bases identical to TRBD2. Germline V lookup: CDR1 MGHRA, CDR2 YSYEKL. The CDR3 covers 16 residues. V lost 1 base to trimming and J lost 1 base; unmatched junction nucleotides: 3. CDR3 sequence: CASSQVLAGGTDTQYF. The CDR3 DNA reads as TGCGCCAGCAGCCAAGTGTTAGCGGGGGGCACAGATACGCAGTATTTT.

The chain employs TRBV5-1 and TRBJ2-5, with D possibly TRBD2 on 6 matching bases. Germline loops: CDR1 SGHRS, CDR2 YFSETQ. There are 16 residues in the CDR3. With 0 bases removed from V and 5 bases from J, the gap between germline ends came to 17 bases. CDR3 sequence: CASSLGKAGSGETQYF. The CDR3 nucleotides are TGCGCCAGCAGCTTGGGTAAAGCGGGTTCGGGCGAGACCCAGTACTTC.

The sample holds a few counts of this clone. This chain links TRBV11-2 with TRBJ2-7; D perhaps matches TRBD2 (5 bases). The CDR3 spans 11 residues. Germline CDR1 reads SGHAT; CDR2 reads FQNNGV. Trimming removed 6 bases at V and 6 bases at J, with 9 bases between. The CDR3 sequence: CASRLEGEQYF. The CDR3 nucleotides are TGTGCCAGCAGACTTGAGGGCGAGCAGTACTTC.

The CDR3 nucleotides are TGCGCCAGCAGCCAAGAAACGGTCAGGTCAGGGGGGGATCAGCCCCAGCATTTT. Translating it yields CASSQETVRSGGDQPQHF. The chain recombines TRBV4-1 with TRBJ1-5; 7 bases align to TRBD1. CDR3 length: 18 residues. CDR1 is MGHRA and CDR2 is YSYEKL in the germline V gene. Unmatched junction bases numbered 13, after V lost 0 bases and J lost 5 bases.

The V call is TRBV6-1, the J call TRBJ2-3, with TRBD1 identical over 8 bases. After removal of 4 bases from V and 5 bases from J, the junction contained 14 bases not matched to a gene. The CDR3 runs 17 residues. From germline, CDR1 is MNHNS and CDR2 SASEGT. The CDR3 sequence: CASSGLLGQGGRDTQYF. The DNA of the CDR3 is TGTGCCAGCAGTGGTCTTCTCGGACAGGGAGGTAGAGATACGCAGTATTTT.